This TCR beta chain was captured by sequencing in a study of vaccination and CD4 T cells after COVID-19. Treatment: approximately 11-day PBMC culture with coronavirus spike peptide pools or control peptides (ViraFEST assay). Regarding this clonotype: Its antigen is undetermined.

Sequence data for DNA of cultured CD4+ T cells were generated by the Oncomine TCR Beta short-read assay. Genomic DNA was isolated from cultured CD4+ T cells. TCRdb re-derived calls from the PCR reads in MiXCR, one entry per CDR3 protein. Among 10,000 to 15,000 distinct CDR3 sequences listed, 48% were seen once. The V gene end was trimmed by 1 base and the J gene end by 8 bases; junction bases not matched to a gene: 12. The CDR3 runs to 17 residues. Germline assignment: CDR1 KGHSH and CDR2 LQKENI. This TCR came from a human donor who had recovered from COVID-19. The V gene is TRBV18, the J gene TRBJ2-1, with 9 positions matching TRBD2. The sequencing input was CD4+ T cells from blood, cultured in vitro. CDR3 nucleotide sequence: TGTGCCAGCTCACCACTTCGGGGACTAGCTCGTGGCGATGAGCAGTTCTTC. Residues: CASSPLRGLARGDEQFF. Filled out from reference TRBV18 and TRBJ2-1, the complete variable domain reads NAGVMQNPRHLVRRRGQEARLRCSPMKGHSHVYWYRQLPEEGLKFMVYLQKENIIDESGMPKERFSAEFPKEGPSILRIQQVVRGDSAAYFCASSPLRGLARGDEQFFGPGTRLTVL.